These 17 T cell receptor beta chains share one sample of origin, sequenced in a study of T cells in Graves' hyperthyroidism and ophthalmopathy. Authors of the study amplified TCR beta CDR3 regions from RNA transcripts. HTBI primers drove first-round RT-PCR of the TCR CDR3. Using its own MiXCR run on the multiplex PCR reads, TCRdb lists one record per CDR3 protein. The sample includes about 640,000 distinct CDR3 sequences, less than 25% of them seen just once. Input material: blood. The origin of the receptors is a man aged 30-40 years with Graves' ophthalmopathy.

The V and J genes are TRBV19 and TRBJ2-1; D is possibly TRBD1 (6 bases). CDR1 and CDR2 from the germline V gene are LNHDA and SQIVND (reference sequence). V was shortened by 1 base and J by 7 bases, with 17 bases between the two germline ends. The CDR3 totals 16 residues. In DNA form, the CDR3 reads TGTGCCAGTAGTATAGTATTTACCCCAACAGGGAATGAGCAGTTCTTC. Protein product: CASSIVFTPTGNEQFF.

For the CDR3, the DNA is TGTGCCACCAGCAGAGGACAGGGGGGGAGAGGGGGCGAGCAGTACTTC. This translates into CATSRGQGGRGGEQYF. The chain joins TRBV15 to TRBJ2-7; TRBD1 matches at 9 bases. This CDR3 spans 16 amino acids. With V trimmed by 1 base and J by 6 bases, 10 bases remained unmatched. From germline, CDR1 is LNHNV and CDR2 YYDKDF (reference sequence).

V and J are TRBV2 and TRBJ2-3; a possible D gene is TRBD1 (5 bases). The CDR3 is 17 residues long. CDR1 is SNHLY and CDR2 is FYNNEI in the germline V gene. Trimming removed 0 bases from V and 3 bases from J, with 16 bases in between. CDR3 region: CASSEAGAAVTTDTQYF. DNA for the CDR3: TGTGCCAGCAGTGAAGCTGGGGCCGCGGTAACGACAGATACGCAGTATTTT.

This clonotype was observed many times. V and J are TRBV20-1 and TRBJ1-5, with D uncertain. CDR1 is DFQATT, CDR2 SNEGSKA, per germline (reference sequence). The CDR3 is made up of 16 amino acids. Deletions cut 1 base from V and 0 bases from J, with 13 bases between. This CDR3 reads CSARGRFQYSNQPQHF. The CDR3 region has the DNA TGCAGTGCTAGAGGTCGGTTCCAATATAGCAATCAGCCCCAGCATTTT.

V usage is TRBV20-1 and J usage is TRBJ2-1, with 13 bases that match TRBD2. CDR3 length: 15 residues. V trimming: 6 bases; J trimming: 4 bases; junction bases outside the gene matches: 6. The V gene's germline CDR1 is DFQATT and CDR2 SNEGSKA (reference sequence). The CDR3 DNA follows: TGCAGTGCCCTCGGACTAGCGGGAGTTTACAATGAGCAGTTCTTC. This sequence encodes CSALGLAGVYNEQFF.

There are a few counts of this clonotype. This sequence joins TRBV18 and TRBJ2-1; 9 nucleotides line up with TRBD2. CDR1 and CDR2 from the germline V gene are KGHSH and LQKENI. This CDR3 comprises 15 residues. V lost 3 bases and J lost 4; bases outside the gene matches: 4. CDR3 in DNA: TGTGCCAGCTCACCCGGACTAGCGCAGTACAATGAGCAGTTCTTC. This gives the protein CASSPGLAQYNEQFF.

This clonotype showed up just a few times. This CDR3 is CAISESSGLSTDTQYF. Here the CDR3 DNA reads TGTGCCATCAGTGAGTCGTCAGGCCTCAGCACAGATACGCAGTATTTT. The J gene is TRBJ2-3, the V gene TRBV10-3; D not resolved. V was clipped by 0 bases and J by 0 bases, with 10 bases between them. CDR3 length equals 16 residues. Germline V gives CDR1 ENHRY, CDR2 SYGVKD.

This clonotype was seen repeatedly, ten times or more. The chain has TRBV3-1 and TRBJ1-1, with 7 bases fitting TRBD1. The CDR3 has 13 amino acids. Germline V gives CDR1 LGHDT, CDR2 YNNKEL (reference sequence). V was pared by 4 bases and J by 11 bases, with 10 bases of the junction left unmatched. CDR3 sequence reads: CASSPGTVLPAFF. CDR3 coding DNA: TGTGCCAGCAGCCCCGGGACAGTTCTCCCGGCTTTCTTT.

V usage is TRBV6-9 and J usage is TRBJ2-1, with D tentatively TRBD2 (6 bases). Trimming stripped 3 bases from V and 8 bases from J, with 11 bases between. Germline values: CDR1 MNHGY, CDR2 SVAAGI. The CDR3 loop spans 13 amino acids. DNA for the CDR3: TGTGCCAGCAGTTACAGAGGGGACTATGAGCAGTTCTTC. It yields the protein CASSYRGDYEQFF.

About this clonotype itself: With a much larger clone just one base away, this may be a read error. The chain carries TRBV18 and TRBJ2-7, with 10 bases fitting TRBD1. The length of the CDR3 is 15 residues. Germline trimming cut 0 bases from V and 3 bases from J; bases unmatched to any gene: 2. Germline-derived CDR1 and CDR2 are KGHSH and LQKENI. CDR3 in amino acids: CASSPPGQGIYEQYF. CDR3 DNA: TGTGCCAGCTCACCACCGGGACAGGGGATCTACGAGCAGTACTTC.

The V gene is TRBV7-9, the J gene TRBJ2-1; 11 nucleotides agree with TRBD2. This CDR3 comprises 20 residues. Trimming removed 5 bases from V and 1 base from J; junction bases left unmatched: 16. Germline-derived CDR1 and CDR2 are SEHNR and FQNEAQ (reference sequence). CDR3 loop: CASSPTVRASGRHSYNEQFF. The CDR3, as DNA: TGTGCCAGCAGCCCAACCGTTCGGGCTAGCGGGAGGCATTCCTACAATGAGCAGTTCTTC.

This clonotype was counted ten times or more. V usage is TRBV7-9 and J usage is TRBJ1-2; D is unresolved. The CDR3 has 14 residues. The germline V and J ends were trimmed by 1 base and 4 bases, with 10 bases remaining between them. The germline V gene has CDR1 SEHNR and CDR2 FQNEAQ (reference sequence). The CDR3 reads CASSLGRPTYGYTF. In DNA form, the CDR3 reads TGTGCCAGCAGCTTAGGCAGGCCGACCTATGGCTACACCTTC.

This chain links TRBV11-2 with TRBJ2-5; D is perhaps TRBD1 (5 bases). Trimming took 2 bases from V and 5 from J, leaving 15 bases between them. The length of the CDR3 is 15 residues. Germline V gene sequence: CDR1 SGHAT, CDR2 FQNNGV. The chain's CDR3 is CASSLRQPKGETQYF. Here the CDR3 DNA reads TGTGCCAGCAGCTTAAGGCAGCCTAAGGGGGAGACCCAGTACTTC.

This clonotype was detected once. CDR3: CSVLLAGTDTQYF. The CDR3 nucleotides are TGCAGCGTGTTACTAGCGGGCACAGATACGCAGTATTTT. The rearrangement uses TRBV29-1 and TRBJ2-3; 8 bases line up with TRBD2. The V gene end was trimmed by 6 bases and the J gene end by 1 base; junction bases not matched to a gene: 3. This CDR3 region has 13 residues. The germline V gene has CDR1 SQVTM and CDR2 ANQGSEA.

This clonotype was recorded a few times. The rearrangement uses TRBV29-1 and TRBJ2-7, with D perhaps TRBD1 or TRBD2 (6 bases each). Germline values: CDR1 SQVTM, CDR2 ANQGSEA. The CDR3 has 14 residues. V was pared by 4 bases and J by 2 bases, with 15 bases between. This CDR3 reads CSVGGAPSTYEQYF. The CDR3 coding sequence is TGCAGCGTTGGGGGGGCTCCCTCCACCTACGAGCAGTACTTC.

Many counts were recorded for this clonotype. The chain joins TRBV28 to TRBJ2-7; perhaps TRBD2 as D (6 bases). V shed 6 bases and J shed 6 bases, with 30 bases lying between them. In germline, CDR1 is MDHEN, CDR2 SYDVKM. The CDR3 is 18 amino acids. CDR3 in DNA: TGTGCCAGCAGCATACCCTTGGGCACTAGCCGTCTGGGTCTCGAGCAGTACTTC. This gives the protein CASSIPLGTSRLGLEQYF.

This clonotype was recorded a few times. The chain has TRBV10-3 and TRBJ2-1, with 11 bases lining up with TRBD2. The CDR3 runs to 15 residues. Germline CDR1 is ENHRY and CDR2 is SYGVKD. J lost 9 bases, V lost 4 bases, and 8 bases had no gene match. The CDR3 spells CAISVSSGRASEQFF. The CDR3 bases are TGTGCCATCAGTGTGAGTAGCGGGAGGGCGAGTGAGCAGTTCTTC.